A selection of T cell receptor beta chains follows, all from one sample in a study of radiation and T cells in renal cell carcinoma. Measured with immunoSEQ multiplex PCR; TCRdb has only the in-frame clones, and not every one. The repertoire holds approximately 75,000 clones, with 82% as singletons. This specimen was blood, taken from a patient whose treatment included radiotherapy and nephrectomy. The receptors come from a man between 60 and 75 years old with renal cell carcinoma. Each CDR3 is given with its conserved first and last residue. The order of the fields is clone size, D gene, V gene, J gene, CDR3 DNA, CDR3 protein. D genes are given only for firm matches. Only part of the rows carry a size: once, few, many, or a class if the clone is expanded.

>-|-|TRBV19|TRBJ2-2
TGTGCCAGTAGTATAGGGTCGGAGACCGGGGAGCTGTTTTTT
CASSIGSETGELFF
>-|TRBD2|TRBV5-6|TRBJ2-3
TGTGCCAGCAGCGGGCCACTAGCGGGAGGGCTCGCAGATACGCAGTATTTT
CASSGPLAGGLADTQYF
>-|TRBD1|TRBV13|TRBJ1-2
TGTGCCAGCAGCCAAACAGGACAGGGAAACGGCTACACCTTC
CASSQTGQGNGYTF
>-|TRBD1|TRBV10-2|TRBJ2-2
TGCGCCAGCAGTTGGACAGGGACACCGAACACCGGGGAGCTGTTTTTT
CASSWTGTPNTGELFF
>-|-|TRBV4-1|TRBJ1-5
TGCGCCAGCAGCCAAGATCCGGGGGGGATTCAGCCCCAGCATTTT
CASSQDPGGIQPQHF
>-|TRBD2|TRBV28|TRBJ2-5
TGTGCCAGCAAGAGACTAGCGGGAGGGTCAGAGACCCAGTACTTC
CASKRLAGGSETQYF
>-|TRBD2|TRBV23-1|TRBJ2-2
TGCGCCAGCAGTCAATATTTTGGGACTAGCGGGAGAAGCGGGGAGCTGTTTTTT
CASSQYFGTSGRSGELFF
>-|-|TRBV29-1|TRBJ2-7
TGCAGCGTTGCCCGCGACAGGACTCTCCAGGGTGAGCAGTACTTC
CSVARDRTLQGEQYF
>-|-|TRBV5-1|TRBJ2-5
TGCGCCAGCAGCGTTGGGACATCGCGAGAGACCCAGTACTTC
CASSVGTSRETQYF
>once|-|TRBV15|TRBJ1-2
TGTGCCACCAGCTCATCTAACCTGGACAGACTAGCCTATGGCTACACCTTC
CATSSSNLDRLAYGYTF
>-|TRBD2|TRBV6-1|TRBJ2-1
TGTGCCAGCAGTGTATCGACTAGCGGATACAATGAGCAGTTCTTC
CASSVSTSGYNEQFF
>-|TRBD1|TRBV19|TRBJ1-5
TGTGCCAGTAGCAAGGGGACAGGGACGAATCAGCCCCAGCATTTT
CASSKGTGTNQPQHF
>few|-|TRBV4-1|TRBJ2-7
TGCGCCAGCAGCCAACCTATTGAGGGGTCCTACGAGCAGTACTTC
CASSQPIEGSYEQYF
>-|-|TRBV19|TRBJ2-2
TGTGCCAGTAGTATCTCAAGATTTACGGAAACCGGGGAGCTGTTTTTT
CASSISRFTETGELFF
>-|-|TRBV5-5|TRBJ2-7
TGTGCCAGCAGCTTGGTGAGTGGGGAGCAGTACTTC
CASSLVSGEQYF
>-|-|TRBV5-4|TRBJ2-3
TGTGCCAGCAGCTTGGGGTACACCTCCCCGGACACAGATACGCAGTATTTT
CASSLGYTSPDTDTQYF
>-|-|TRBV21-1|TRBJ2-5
TGTGCCAGCAGCAAGGGAGGACTAGCGGGAGGATGGGGGGAGACCCAGTACTTC
CASSKGGLAGGWGETQYF
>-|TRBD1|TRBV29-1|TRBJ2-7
TGCAGCGTTGACCAGGGGACAGGGGGTTACGAGCAGTACTTC
CSVDQGTGGYEQYF
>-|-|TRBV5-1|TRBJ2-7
TGCGCCAGCAGCTACAGCCTCGGAGGGGACGAGCAGTACTTC
CASSYSLGGDEQYF
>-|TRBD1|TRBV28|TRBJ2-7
TGTGCCAGCAGTACCGGGACAGGGGGCGACGAGCAGTACTTC
CASSTGTGGDEQYF
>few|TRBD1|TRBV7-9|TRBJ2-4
TGTGCCAGCAGCCGGACAGGGGGCAGCAAAAACATTCAGTACTTC
CASSRTGGSKNIQYF
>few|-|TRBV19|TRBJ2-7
TGTGCCAGTAGTACCGCAACTAGTTCCCCCTCCTACGAGCAGTACTTC
CASSTATSSPSYEQYF
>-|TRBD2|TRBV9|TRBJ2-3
TGTGCCAGCAGCGGACGGGGAGGGCTTAGCACAGATACGCAGTATTTT
CASSGRGGLSTDTQYF
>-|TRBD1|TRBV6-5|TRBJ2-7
TGTGCCAGCAGTTGGGACAGGGGACGCGAGCAGTACTTC
CASSWDRGREQYF
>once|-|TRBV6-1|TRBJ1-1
TGTGCCAGCAGCTTCCAGGGTGGAACTGAAGCTTTCTTT
CASSFQGGTEAFF
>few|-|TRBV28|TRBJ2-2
TGTGCCAGCAGTTCACCTACGCCCGGGGAGCTGTTTTTT
CASSSPTPGELFF
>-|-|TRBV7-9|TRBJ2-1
TGTGCCAGCAGCTTAGATCGGAGCGATGAGCAGTTCTTC
CASSLDRSDEQFF